Below, 16 T cell receptor beta chains from the same sample are listed, as sequenced in a study of blood T cell repertoires in COVID-19. Some clones are missing from TCRdb's copy, which holds only in-frame ones; the method was immunoSEQ multiplex PCR. The table has some 180,000 clones, 85% to 90% seen once. The sequencing sample was made of PBMCs or T cells enriched from blood (not recorded which). The receptor set was obtained from a man aged 40-50 years who had recovered from COVID-19.

The J gene is TRBJ2-7, the V gene TRBV6-5; D unclear. The CDR3 has 15 residues. Germline-derived CDR1 and CDR2 are MNHEY and SVGAGI. V lost 3 bases and J lost 4, with 16 bases in between. The CDR3: CASSYSRREDYEQYF. CDR3 coding DNA: TGTGCCAGCAGTTATTCGAGACGAGAGGATTACGAGCAGTACTTC.

This rearrangement joins TRBV28 to TRBJ2-5, with 8 bases matching TRBD1. Germline values: CDR1 MDHEN, CDR2 SYDVKM. The J segment lost 4 bases and the V segment lost 3 bases, leaving 7 bases of the junction unmatched. The CDR3 is made up of 15 amino acids. CDR3 in amino acids: CASSLTGVELETQYF. The CDR3 DNA is TGTGCCAGCAGTTTGACAGGGGTTGAGTTAGAGACCCAGTACTTC.

This clone came up once. This rearrangement joins TRBV6-5 to TRBJ1-2; possibly TRBD1 for D (6 bases). From germline, CDR1 is MNHEY and CDR2 SVGAGI. The CDR3 is made up of 12 amino acids. The V gene lost 6 bases and the J gene lost 8 bases, with 13 bases spanning the gap. DNA of the CDR3: TGTGCCAGCAGCAGACAGGTGGAAGGCTACACCTTC. This translates into CASSRQVEGYTF.

This chain uses TRBV9 with TRBJ1-3; no reliable D call. Germline loops: CDR1 SGDLS, CDR2 YYNGEE. V shed 4 bases and J shed 0 bases, with 14 bases lying between them. The CDR3 runs to 16 residues. Written as DNA, the CDR3 is TGTGCCAGCAGCCCTAGCGGGTCAGACTCTGGAAACACCATATATTTT. Translating gives CASSPSGSDSGNTIYF.

The chain carries TRBV18 and TRBJ2-7; D remains ambiguous. Germline V gives CDR1 KGHSH, CDR2 LQKENI. Between the trimmed V and J ends, which lost 3 bases and 2 bases, there was a span of 14 bases. The CDR3 is 15 amino acids. CDR3 amino acids: CASSPGYQGPYEQYF. CDR3 DNA sequence: TGTGCCAGCTCACCGGGCTATCAAGGCCCCTACGAGCAGTACTTC.

V is TRBV7-2 and J is TRBJ2-5; 7 bases are a match to TRBD1. With 4 bases clipped from V and 7 bases from J, the junction kept 0 bases outside the gene matches. Germline CDR1 SGHTA, CDR2 FQGNSA. The CDR3 covers 11 residues. CDR3 region: CASSSGGTQYF. Written as DNA, the CDR3 is TGTGCCAGCAGCTCAGGGGGGACCCAGTACTTC.

The chain uses TRBV19 and TRBJ1-5, with 7 bases identical to TRBD1. Germline lookup yields CDR1 LNHDA and CDR2 SQIVND (reference sequence). V lost 5 bases to trimming and J lost 0 bases; unmatched junction nucleotides: 7. The CDR3 loop spans 16 amino acids. The CDR3 DNA reads as TGTGCCAGTAGTCTTTCGGACAGGTATAGCAATCAGCCCCAGCATTTT. The encoded protein is CASSLSDRYSNQPQHF.

Only one count was recorded for this clone. The chain joins TRBV27 to TRBJ1-1; D not certain. The V end lost 7 bases, the J end lost 7 bases, and 7 bases lay between the germline ends. CDR3 length equals 10 residues. Looked up from germline, CDR1 is MNHEY and CDR2 is SMNVEV (reference sequence). The CDR3: CASIYGEAFF. The CDR3 DNA sequence: TGTGCCAGCATCTACGGTGAAGCTTTCTTT.

The chain employs TRBV12-5 and TRBJ1-2; D remains ambiguous. Germline V lookup: CDR1 LGHNT, CDR2 FRNRAP. The CDR3 consists of 14 residues. The V end was cut by 5 bases, the J end by 1 base, with 11 bases between. This CDR3 is CASGRDIFNYGYTF. Here the CDR3 DNA reads TGTGCTAGTGGTCGAGACATATTTAACTATGGCTACACCTTC.

V is TRBV13 and J is TRBJ1-1; possible D gene TRBD1, 6 bases. The CDR3 covers 13 residues. V lost 3 bases to trimming and J lost 1 base, with 6 bases between them. Germline V gives CDR1 PRHDT, CDR2 FYEKMQ (reference sequence). The CDR3 is CASSFRGNTEAFF. The CDR3 region has the DNA TGTGCCAGCAGCTTCAGGGGGAACACTGAAGCTTTCTTT.

The chain couples TRBV2 to TRBJ1-2; possibly TRBD1 for D (5 bases). The CDR3 runs 13 residues. Trimming stripped 4 bases from V and 4 bases from J, with 10 bases between. The germline V gene has CDR1 SNHLY and CDR2 FYNNEI. CDR3 bases: TGTGCCAGCAGTGCGGGGGAGTTCTATGGCTACACCTTC. Its protein product is CASSAGEFYGYTF.

A single count supports this clone. The rearrangement uses TRBV9 and TRBJ1-2; D is uncertain. Germline loops: CDR1 SGDLS, CDR2 YYNGEE. V was clipped by 2 bases and J by 5 bases, with 22 bases between them. The CDR3 runs to 17 residues. The CDR3 region is CASSVMSGFAPRYGYTF. CDR3 in DNA: TGTGCCAGCAGCGTGATGTCGGGATTTGCTCCACGTTATGGCTACACCTTC.

The V gene is TRBV28, the J gene TRBJ1-2; D not certain. Between the trimmed V and J ends, which lost 4 bases and 7 bases, there was a span of 16 bases. CDR3 length: 14 residues. Germline assignment: CDR1 MDHEN and CDR2 SYDVKM. The CDR3 region is CASSYPLAVSGYTF. The DNA for the CDR3 is TGTGCCAGCAGTTACCCCTTGGCCGTCTCTGGCTACACCTTC.

The gene calls are TRBV6-5 and TRBJ2-2; D might be TRBD2 (6 bases). This CDR3 has 14 residues. CDR1 and CDR2 (germline): MNHEY, SVGAGI. V lost 0 bases, J lost 6 bases, and 8 bases lay in between. CDR3 loop: CASSYSGGPGELFF. CDR3 coding DNA: TGTGCCAGCAGTTACTCGGGGGGACCCGGGGAGCTGTTTTTT.

The V call is TRBV30, the J call TRBJ2-7; 11 bases line up with TRBD1. Germline values: CDR1 GTSNPN, CDR2 SVGIG (reference sequence). Germline trimming cut 5 bases from V and 3 bases from J; bases unmatched to any gene: 3. The CDR3 spans 13 residues. The CDR3 loop reads CAWSGTGGYEQYF. The CDR3 DNA reads as TGTGCCTGGTCCGGGACAGGGGGCTACGAGCAGTACTTC.

The CDR3 region is CASSLGVRGLDEQYF. In nucleotides, the CDR3 is TGTGCCAGCAGCTTAGGAGTCAGGGGTTTAGACGAGCAGTACTTC. V gene TRBV13 combines with J gene TRBJ2-7, with D possibly matching TRBD1 (6 bases). The CDR3 spans 15 residues. Trimming pared 0 bases from V and 5 bases from J, leaving 14 bases between. Per germline, CDR1 PRHDT and CDR2 FYEKMQ (reference sequence). The full variable domain, its missing parts supplied by reference TRBV13 and TRBJ2-7, is AAGVIQSPRHLIKEKRETATLKCYPIPRHDTVYWYQQGPGQDPQFLISFYEKMQSDKGSIPDRFSAQQFSDYHSELNMSSLELGDSALYFCASSLGVRGLDEQYFGPGTRLTVT.